The sample holds a few counts of the clone carrying this T cell receptor (beta chain). Antigen specificity is unknown. Method: immunoSEQ multiplex PCR; TCRdb's copy keeps in-frame clones and lacks some. The sample yields several thousand clones, 65% to 90% seen once. Donors were all either smokers or heavy second-hand smokers. This sample is drawn from a study of T cells and copy number aberrations in small-cell lung cancer. The germline gives CDR1 MNHEY, CDR2 SVGAGI. Trimming left V 2 bases short and J 4 bases short, with 14 bases between. The CDR3 loop spans 16 amino acids. Whole-study results and caveats: Tumors showed lower T-cell density, richness and clonality than adjacent lung, though density did not differ significantly. All specimens were formalin-fixed paraffin-embedded tissue, which is known to introduce sequencing artifacts. Findings need validation given the study's small sample size.

The sample consisted of normal tissue next to the tumor. The TCR comes from a woman in her forties or fifties with small cell lung cancer. This sequence joins TRBV6-5 and TRBJ2-2, with D possibly matching TRBD2 (6 bases). In DNA, the CDR3 is TGTGCCAGCAGTTACAAGACGGGAGCGGGCACCGGGGAGCTGTTTTTT. Amino acids: CASSYKTGAGTGELFF.